This passage covers 9 T cell receptor beta chains from one sample sequenced in a study of blood T cell repertoires in COVID-19. The table came from immunoSEQ multiplex PCR; TCRdb's copy has only in-frame clones and leaves some out. This sample yields 200,000 or so clones, of which approximately 85% are seen a single time; 2.5% to 3.5% belongs to the top ten. The sequencing input was peripheral blood. The source of these receptors is a man between 60 and 75 years old with acute or convalescent COVID-19.

The chain combines TRBV7-2 with TRBJ1-5; TRBD1 agrees at 7 bases. With 1 base clipped from V and 2 bases from J, the junction kept 2 bases outside the gene matches. Germline V gives CDR1 SGHTA, CDR2 FQGNSA. This CDR3 contains 15 residues. The CDR3 nucleotides read TGTGCCAGCAGCTTAGGGACAGGCGGCAATCAGCCCCAGCATTTT. Translation gives CASSLGTGGNQPQHF. The full variable domain, completed using reference TRBV7-2 and TRBJ1-5, is GAGVSQSPSNKVTEKGKDVELRCDPISGHTALYWYRQSLGQGLEFLIYFQGNSAPDKSGLPSDRFSAERTGGSVSTLTIQRTQQEDSAVYLCASSLGTGGNQPQHFGDGTRLSIL.

V gene TRBV3-1 (or the pseudogene TRBV3-2) combines with J gene TRBJ1-6; unclear D gene. The CDR3 runs to 14 residues. V gave up 1 base and J gave up 10 bases, with 11 bases separating them. Per the germline V gene, CDR1 is LGHDT and CDR2 is YNNKEL (reference sequence). In DNA form, the CDR3 reads TGTGCCAGCAGCCAAGGTGGGCCCCGGTCACCCCTCCACTTT. Amino acids: CASSQGGPRSPLHF.

This chain joins TRBV27 and TRBJ2-7; 10 nucleotides line up with TRBD2. Per germline, CDR1 MNHEY and CDR2 SMNVEV (reference sequence). After removal of 4 bases from V and 6 bases from J, the junction contained 3 bases not matched to a gene. The CDR3 extends over 13 amino acids. For the CDR3, the DNA is TGTGCCAGCAGTTCTAGCGGGAGAGGCGAGCAGTACTTC. Its translation is CASSSSGRGEQYF.

This chain joins TRBV5-1 and TRBJ2-5; tentatively, D is TRBD1 (6 bases). V shed 3 bases and J shed 3 bases, with 18 bases lying between them. This CDR3 region has 16 residues. CDR1 is SGHRS and CDR2 is YFSETQ in the germline V gene. The CDR3 region is CASSSLQGPSEETQYF. The CDR3, as DNA: TGCGCCAGCAGCTCCTTACAGGGCCCTTCCGAAGAGACCCAGTACTTC. The full variable domain, completed using reference TRBV5-1 and TRBJ2-5, is KAGVTQTPRYLIKTRGQQVTLSCSPISGHRSVSWYQQTPGQGLQFLFEYFSETQRNKGNFPGRFSGRQFSNSRSEMNVSTLELGDSALYLCASSSLQGPSEETQYFGPGTRLLVL.

This rearrangement joins TRBV6-6 to TRBJ1-1; tentatively, D is TRBD1 (6 bases). The CDR3 runs to 12 residues. Looked up from germline, CDR1 is MNHNY and CDR2 is SVGAGI (reference sequence). V lost 6 bases and J 7 bases, leaving 12 bases between the germline ends. CDR3 loop: CASSSGQNEAFF. DNA for the CDR3: TGTGCCAGCAGCTCCGGACAGAATGAAGCTTTCTTT.

This chain connects TRBV30 to TRBJ1-2, with 8 bases lining up with TRBD1. CDR1 is GTSNPN and CDR2 is SVGIG in the germline V gene (reference sequence). The CDR3 loop spans 12 amino acids. The ends lost 8 bases at V and 8 bases at J; junction bases unmatched: 10. The chain's CDR3 is CALRTGLKGYTF. The CDR3 bases are TGTGCCCTCCGGACAGGGCTCAAGGGCTACACCTTC.

The chain couples TRBV5-1 to TRBJ1-2, with D tentatively TRBD1 (5 bases). Trimming cost V 4 bases and J 1 base, with 17 bases left between them. The CDR3 spans 16 residues. Germline CDR1 and CDR2: SGHRS and YFSETQ. CDR3 sequence reads: CASSLGGTGVNYGYTF. Here the CDR3 DNA reads TGCGCCAGCAGCCTAGGTGGGACGGGAGTTAACTATGGCTACACCTTC.

The sample holds one count of this clone. The chain combines TRBV7-9 with TRBJ2-7; D perhaps matches TRBD2 (6 bases). In germline, CDR1 is SEHNR, CDR2 FQNEAQ (reference sequence). V lost 1 base, J lost 2 bases, and 9 bases lay in between. The CDR3 is 14 amino acids. The CDR3 coding sequence is TGTGCCAGCAGCTTAGGACTAGGGACCTACGAGCAGTACTTC. Its translation: CASSLGLGTYEQYF.

The rearrangement uses TRBV19 and TRBJ2-7; D gene uncertain. The CDR3 covers 13 residues. The V gene lost 4 bases and the J gene lost 6 bases, with 13 bases spanning the gap. Germline-derived CDR1 and CDR2 are LNHDA and SQIVND (reference sequence). The CDR3 protein is CASSRPGVGEQYF. The DNA of the CDR3 is TGTGCCAGTAGTAGGCCTGGAGTGGGCGAGCAGTACTTC.